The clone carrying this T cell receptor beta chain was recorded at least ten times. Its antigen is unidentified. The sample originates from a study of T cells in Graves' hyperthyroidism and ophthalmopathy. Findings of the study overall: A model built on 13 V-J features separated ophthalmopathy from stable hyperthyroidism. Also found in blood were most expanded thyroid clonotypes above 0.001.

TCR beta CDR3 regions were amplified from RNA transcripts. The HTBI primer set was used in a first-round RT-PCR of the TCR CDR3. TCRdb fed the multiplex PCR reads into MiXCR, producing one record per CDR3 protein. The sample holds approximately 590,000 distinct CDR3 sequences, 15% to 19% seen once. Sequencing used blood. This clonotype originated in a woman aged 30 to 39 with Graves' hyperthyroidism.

CDR3 in DNA: TGTGCCTGGGCCCGGGACAGTTACAATGAGCAGTTCTTC. Translated: CAWARDSYNEQFF. The chain links TRBV30 to TRBJ2-1, with 7 positions matching TRBD1. The ends lost 5 bases at V and 4 bases at J; junction bases unmatched: 5. The germline gives CDR1 GTSNPN, CDR2 SVGIG (reference sequence). The CDR3 sequence is 13 residues long.